The clone carrying this T cell receptor (beta chain) was seen many times. The antigen remains unidentified. This entry is derived from a study of CD8 T cells in ankylosing spondylitis. Germline CDR1 is SGDLS and CDR2 is YYNGEE. This CDR3 is built from 17 residues. The V gene lost 0 bases and the J gene lost 0 bases, with 13 bases spanning the gap. As the method for making TCR beta libraries, quantitative 5'-RACE with molecular barcodes was used. TCRdb re-called the 5' RACE reads with MiXCR, one entry per CDR3 protein. Of 250,000 to 300,000 distinct CDR3 sequences in the sample, 20% were seen once. Study results and caveats: There was a TCR beta motif, made of several highly homologous variants, that appeared characteristic of ankylosing spondylitis blood. Clones tied to disease were said to be significantly enriched in matched ankylosing spondylitis synovial fluid. Disease-linked clones, CD8+, were relatively rare in peripheral blood.

The V and J genes are TRBV9 and TRBJ2-1; D call uncertain. This sequence was found in a male donor with ankylosing spondylitis or in good health (not recorded which). The source material was blood, either unsorted or a sorted T cell fraction (not recorded which). The CDR3 loop is CASSVAPRGDSYNEQFF. DNA of the CDR3: TGTGCCAGCAGCGTAGCTCCTCGTGGAGACTCCTACAATGAGCAGTTCTTC.